This T cell receptor (beta chain) is from a study of blood T cell repertoires in COVID-19. About the research overall: Sites in the United States, Italy and Spain provided acute and convalescent COVID-19 samples. T cells, B-cell-depleted T cells, or PBMCs provided the cDNA or gDNA that served as material.

Authors' analysis steps: Amplifying reference gene primers gave estimates of nucleated cell counts. Generated by immunoSEQ multiplex PCR, the TCRdb table keeps only in-frame clones and is missing some. V and J calls and clone size follow that table, whereas D and trimming were derived from the DNA. The sample holds about 110,000 clones, around 80% seen once. Germline values: CDR1 SNHLY, CDR2 FYNNEI. This CDR3 is 13 amino acids long. V shed 6 bases and J 4 bases; nucleotides not matched to a gene: 5. The V and J genes are TRBV2 and TRBJ1-2, with 7 positions matching TRBD1. This TCR derives from a man between 65 and 79 years old with active or convalescent COVID-19. Sequenced: peripheral blood. The CDR3 sequence: CASRWGQSYGYTF. For the CDR3, the DNA is TGTGCCAGCAGGTGGGGACAGAGCTATGGCTACACCTTC.